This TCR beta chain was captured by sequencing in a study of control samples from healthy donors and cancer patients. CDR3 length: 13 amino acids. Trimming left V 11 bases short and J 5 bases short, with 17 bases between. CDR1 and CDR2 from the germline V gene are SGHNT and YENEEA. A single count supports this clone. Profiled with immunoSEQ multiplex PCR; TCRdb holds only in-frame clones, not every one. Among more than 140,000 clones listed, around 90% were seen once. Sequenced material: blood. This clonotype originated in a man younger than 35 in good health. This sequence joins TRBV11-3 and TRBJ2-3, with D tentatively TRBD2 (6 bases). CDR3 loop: CAGRQGLRDTQYF. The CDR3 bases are TGTGCCGGGAGGCAGGGACTGAGAGATACGCAGTATTTT.